The clone carrying this TCR beta chain was picked up many times. The V gene end was trimmed by 2 bases and the J gene end by 6 bases; junction bases not matched to a gene: 17. Germline CDR1 and CDR2: MNHNS and SASEGT. The CDR3 has 20 amino acids. TCRdb re-analysed the multiplex PCR reads in MiXCR, keeping a single row per CDR3 protein. Of 20,000 to 30,000 distinct CDR3 sequences listed, under 30% were seen once; the top ten hold roughly 14%. These data originate in a study of breast tumors, draining lymph nodes, adjacent tissues. This TCR was sampled from a female donor with breast cancer. Some clones in this sample may be carry-over from other donors' samples. The chain combines TRBV6-1 with TRBJ1-5; TRBD1 agrees at 12 bases. Sequenced input: breast tumor tissue. The CDR3 here is CASSESFKFLGTGGRQPQHF. The CDR3 DNA sequence: TGTGCCAGCAGTGAATCTTTTAAATTTTTGGGGACAGGGGGCCGTCAGCCCCAGCATTTT.